This T cell receptor beta chain appears in the sequencing data of a study of T-cell memory formation after mild COVID-19. Overall study results and limits: Pre-infection memory harbored some responding clones, suggesting cross-reactive memory joined.

Germline V gene data show CDR1 as SGHRS and CDR2 as YFSETQ. This CDR3 spans 14 amino acids. This clonotype has a count of ten or more. What it binds is unknown. At one boundary the junction diverges from the germline segment, which might be a read error. TCRdb reanalysed the 5' RACE reads using MiXCR and keeps one entry per CDR3 protein. Of 430,000 or so distinct CDR3 sequences listed, 20% to 30% were seen once; the top ten hold around 12%. This TCR derives from an adult woman who had mild COVID-19 (a few samples of this study predate the infection). Cell type and time point are not known. The J gene is TRBJ1-5, the V gene TRBV5-1; maybe TRBD1 (5 bases). Specimen: PBMCs or a T cell subset sorted from them (not recorded which). CDR3 region: CASSLVGGNQPQHF. The CDR3 nucleotides read TGTGCCAGCAGCTTAGTGGGGGGAAATCAGCCCCAGCATTTT. Using reference TRBV5-1 and TRBJ1-5 for the parts outside the CDR3, the full variable domain is KAGVTQTPRYLIKTRGQQVTLSCSPISGHRSVSWYQQTPGQGLQFLFEYFSETQRNKGNFPGRFSGRQFSNSRSEMNVSTLELGDSALYLCASSLVGGNQPQHFGDGTRLSIL.